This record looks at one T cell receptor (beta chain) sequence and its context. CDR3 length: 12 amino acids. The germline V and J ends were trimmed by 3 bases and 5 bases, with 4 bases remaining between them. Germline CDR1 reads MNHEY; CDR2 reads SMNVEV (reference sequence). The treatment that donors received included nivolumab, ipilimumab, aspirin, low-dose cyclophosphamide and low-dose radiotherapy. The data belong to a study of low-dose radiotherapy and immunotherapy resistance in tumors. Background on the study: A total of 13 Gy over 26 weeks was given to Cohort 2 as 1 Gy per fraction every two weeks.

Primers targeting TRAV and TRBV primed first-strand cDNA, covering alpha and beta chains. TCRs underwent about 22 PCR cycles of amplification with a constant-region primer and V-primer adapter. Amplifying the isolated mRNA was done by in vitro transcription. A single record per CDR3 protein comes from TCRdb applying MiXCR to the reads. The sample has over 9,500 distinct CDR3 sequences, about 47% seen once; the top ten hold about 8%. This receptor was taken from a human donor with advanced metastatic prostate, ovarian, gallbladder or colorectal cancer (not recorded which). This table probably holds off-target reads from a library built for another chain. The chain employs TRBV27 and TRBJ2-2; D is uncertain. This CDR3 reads CASSFGTGELFF. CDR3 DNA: TGTGCCAGCAGTTTTGGGACCGGGGAGCTGTTTTTT.